The clone carrying this T cell receptor beta chain showed up just once. This CDR3 has 15 residues. Between the trimmed V and J ends, which lost 0 bases and 2 bases, there was a span of 7 bases. CDR1 and CDR2 (germline): SGHVS, FNYEAQ. The data were taken from a study of Graves' ophthalmopathy and Graves' hyperthyroidism. Study-wide context: At the time of initial diagnosis and before any treatment, peripheral blood was collected.

Amplifying from RNA transcripts, the study obtained TCR beta CDR3 regions. RT-PCR in the first round used HTBI primers; a second-round multiplex PCR followed. TCRdb ran MiXCR on the multiplex PCR reads and lists one entry per CDR3 protein. The repertoire holds 680,000 or so distinct CDR3 sequences, with over 20% as singletons. The V call is TRBV7-6, the J call TRBJ2-2; unclear D gene. The specimen was peripheral blood. The clonotype comes from a woman aged 18-30 years with stable Graves' hyperthyroidism. Some clones in this sample may be carry-over from other donors' samples. In DNA form, the CDR3 reads TGTGCCAGCAGCTTAGCCTTAGATAACACCGGGGAGCTGTTTTTT. Translating gives CASSLALDNTGELFF.